One and the same sample provided the 21 T cell receptor beta chains below, sequenced in a study of cytomegalovirus exposure and HLA in healthy donors. The primer mix had 60 Vbeta and 13 Jbeta primers. Some clones are missing from TCRdb's copy, which holds only in-frame ones; the method was immunoSEQ multiplex PCR. The sample includes some 130,000 clones, around 76% of them seen just once. Sequencing was carried out using PBMCs. Receptor source: a male donor in good health and CMV-seronegative.

V usage is TRBV5-1 and J usage is TRBJ2-5, with D possibly TRBD2 on 6 matching bases. The germline CDR1 and CDR2 sequences are SGHRS and YFSETQ. Trimming cost V 3 bases and J 3 bases, with 15 bases left between them. This CDR3 is built from 15 residues. The CDR3 DNA sequence: TGCGCCAGCAGCTCGACTCCGGGACTTGAAGAGACCCAGTACTTC. Residues: CASSSTPGLEETQYF.

V is TRBV6-1 and J is TRBJ2-1; 13 bases are shared with TRBD2. V dropped 4 bases and J dropped 8; count of bases not matched to a gene: 11. This CDR3 spans 17 amino acids. The germline CDR1 and CDR2 sequences are MNHNS and SASEGT. The CDR3 sequence is CASSATRTSGGPHEQFF. The CDR3 DNA reads as TGTGCCAGCAGTGCTACGAGGACTAGCGGGGGCCCACATGAGCAGTTCTTC.

The chain uses TRBV6-6 and TRBJ1-5, with TRBD1 matching over 7 bases. The junction had 10 bases not matched to a gene; V was cut back by 4 bases and J by 4 bases. Germline CDR1 reads MNHNY; CDR2 reads SVGAGI (reference sequence). CDR3 size: 16 residues. The CDR3, as DNA: TGTGCCAGCAGTTCCTTGAGACAGGGCCAAAATCAGCCCCAGCATTTT. This sequence encodes CASSSLRQGQNQPQHF.

This clone has only a few counts. The rearrangement uses TRBV18 and TRBJ2-4, with TRBD2 as a possible D gene (6 bases). CDR1 and CDR2 from the germline V gene are KGHSH and LQKENI. V lost 4 bases to trimming and J lost 0 bases, with 13 bases between them. The CDR3 spans 16 residues. CDR3 amino acids: CASSLGDSLAKNIQYF. CDR3 coding DNA: TGTGCCAGCTCACTTGGGGACTCCTTAGCCAAAAACATTCAGTACTTC.

The chain uses TRBV6-6 and TRBJ2-3; 14 bases agree with TRBD2. J was trimmed by 3 bases and V by 4 bases; bases with no gene match: 3. Germline V gene lookup returns CDR1 MNHNY and CDR2 SVGAGI (reference sequence). The CDR3 totals 16 residues. CDR3 sequence: CASSSWTSGGTDTQYF. CDR3 bases: TGTGCCAGCAGTTCCTGGACTAGCGGGGGGACAGATACGCAGTATTTT.

V usage is TRBV7-3 and J usage is TRBJ2-1; 8 bases line up with TRBD2. The ends lost 5 bases at V and 6 bases at J; junction bases unmatched: 9. This CDR3 region has 15 residues. Germline CDR1 and CDR2: SGHTA and FQGTGA. CDR3 residues: CASSLTGGLGNEQFF. In nucleotides, the CDR3 is TGTGCCAGCAGCCTCACGGGGGGGCTTGGCAATGAGCAGTTCTTC.

This clone was observed a single time. The V call is TRBV2, the J call TRBJ2-6; D remains unclear. Germline CDR1 and CDR2: SNHLY and FYNNEI. V was cut by 7 bases and J by 4 bases, with 11 bases left in between. The CDR3 runs 14 residues. The CDR3: CASNQRKGANVLTF. CDR3 nucleotide sequence: TGTGCCAGCAATCAGAGGAAAGGGGCCAACGTCCTGACTTTC.

This clone was found a few times. This rearrangement joins TRBV29-1 to TRBJ1-2; D is uncertain. Trimming took off 2 bases at V and 8 bases at J, with 15 bases between the two ends. CDR1 and CDR2 from the germline V gene are SQVTM and ANQGSEA. The CDR3 runs to 13 residues. The CDR3 DNA follows: TGCAGCGTTGAACCTCACCTCGGGGAGGGCTACACCTTC. Its translation is CSVEPHLGEGYTF. The complete variable domain, with remaining parts taken from reference TRBV29-1 and TRBJ1-2, reads SAVISQKPSRDICQRGTSLTIQCQVDSQVTMMFWYRQQPGQSLTLIATANQGSEATYESGFVIDKFPISRPNLTFSTLTVSNMSPEDSSIYLCSVEPHLGEGYTFGSGTRLTVV.

CDR3 protein: CASSSTGTSMGLTGANVLTF. The CDR3 DNA reads as TGTGCCAGCAGCTCTACCGGGACTAGCATGGGACTTACTGGGGCCAACGTCCTGACTTTC. The chain uses TRBV7-3 and TRBJ2-6; TRBD2 agrees at 9 bases. Germline lookup yields CDR1 SGHTA and CDR2 FQGTGA. The CDR3 covers 20 residues. Unmatched junction bases numbered 15, after V lost 4 bases and J lost 2 bases.

This chain uses TRBV7-8 with TRBJ2-7; possibly TRBD2 for D (6 bases). The CDR3 spans 13 residues. Trimming shortened V by 4 bases and J by 6 bases, and 13 bases separated the two germline ends. The V gene's germline CDR1 is SGHVS and CDR2 FQNEAQ. The CDR3 nucleotides read TGTGCCAGCAGCTCCGAGACTAGGATCGAGCAGTACTTC. It encodes CASSSETRIEQYF.

This chain links TRBV15 with TRBJ2-3, with 12 bases matching TRBD2. This CDR3 contains 15 residues. The V gene end was trimmed by 3 bases and the J gene end by 6 bases; junction bases not matched to a gene: 4. Germline V gene lookup returns CDR1 LNHNV and CDR2 YYDKDF (reference sequence). CDR3: CATSSLAGGPDTQYF. The CDR3 bases are TGTGCCACCAGCAGTCTAGCGGGGGGGCCGGATACGCAGTATTTT.

J is TRBJ2-5 and V is TRBV20-1; D gene unclear. Germline V gene sequence: CDR1 DFQATT, CDR2 SNEGSKA (reference sequence). The CDR3 is made up of 11 amino acids. V gave up 4 bases and J gave up 3 bases, with 6 bases separating them. CDR3 sequence reads: CSANSKETQYF. The CDR3 DNA reads as TGCAGTGCTAACAGTAAAGAGACCCAGTACTTC.

This rearrangement joins TRBV5-8 to TRBJ1-1; D is undetermined. Germline V gene data show CDR1 as SGHTS and CDR2 as YDEGEE. The CDR3 covers 12 residues. V gave up 3 bases and J gave up 8 bases, with 11 bases separating them. CDR3: CASSWPGFEAFF. CDR3 in DNA: TGTGCCAGCAGCTGGCCGGGTTTCGAAGCTTTCTTT.

The chain couples TRBV2 to TRBJ1-5, with D unresolved. Trimming pared 6 bases from V and 7 bases from J, leaving 19 bases between. Germline lookup yields CDR1 SNHLY and CDR2 FYNNEI. The CDR3 spans 15 residues. The CDR3: CASSPSSIAGQPQHF. CDR3 bases: TGTGCCAGCAGCCCTTCCTCCATAGCGGGACAGCCCCAGCATTTT.

The chain joins TRBV5-1 to TRBJ2-7, with TRBD2 identical over 13 bases. The junction had 2 bases not matched to a gene; V was cut back by 2 bases and J by 3 bases. The germline CDR1 and CDR2 sequences are SGHRS and YFSETQ. The CDR3 extends over 15 amino acids. CDR3: CASSLTSGRDYEQYF. CDR3 nucleotide sequence: TGCGCCAGCAGCTTAACTAGCGGGAGGGACTACGAGCAGTACTTC.

The chain links TRBV7-2 to TRBJ2-5; 10 bases align to TRBD2. Germline CDR1 is SGHTA and CDR2 is FQGNSA. This CDR3 has 15 residues. The V and J ends lost 5 bases and 5 bases, in that order; junction bases with no gene match: 8. The CDR3, as DNA: TGTGCCAGCAGCCAGGGGACTAGCGTAGGGGAGACCCAGTACTTC. Its protein product is CASSQGTSVGETQYF.

The chain carries TRBV14 and TRBJ1-2, with TRBD1 identical over 8 bases. J lost 8 bases, V lost 4 bases, and 9 bases had no gene match. Per the germline V gene, CDR1 is SGHDN and CDR2 is FVKESK. The CDR3 contains 14 residues. In DNA, the CDR3 is TGTGCCAGCAGCCCACTGACAGGGGCGGAAGGCTACACCTTC. This sequence encodes CASSPLTGAEGYTF.

The chain combines TRBV5-1 with TRBJ2-1; a weak D match, TRBD2 (6 bases). With 0 bases removed from V and 7 bases from J, the gap between germline ends came to 14 bases. The CDR3 is 15 residues long. Germline CDR1 reads SGHRS; CDR2 reads YFSETQ. The CDR3 DNA is TGCGCCAGCAGCTTGGACGGGGGATTGGGGAATGAGCAGTTCTTC. Residues: CASSLDGGLGNEQFF.

The chain employs TRBV9 and TRBJ1-3; D ambiguous. Deletions cut 4 bases from V and 5 bases from J, with 13 bases between. The germline CDR1 and CDR2 sequences are SGDLS and YYNGEE. CDR3 length: 14 residues. The CDR3 is CASSSDTTRNTIYF. CDR3 in DNA: TGTGCCAGCAGCTCCGACACGACGAGAAACACCATATATTTT. The complete variable domain, with remaining parts taken from reference TRBV9 and TRBJ1-3, reads DSGVTQTPKHLITATGQRVTLRCSPRSGDLSVYWYQQSLDQGLQFLIQYYNGEERAKGNILERFSAQQFPDLHSELNLSSLELGDSALYFCASSSDTTRNTIYFGEGSWLTVV.

The sample holds a few counts of this clone. J is TRBJ2-1 and V is TRBV7-3; D is possibly TRBD2 (5 bases). This CDR3 spans 16 amino acids. The germline V gene encodes CDR1 SGHTA and CDR2 FQGTGA. V lost 4 bases to trimming and J lost 5 bases, with 18 bases between them. Written as DNA, the CDR3 is TGTGCCAGCAGCTCGGATACTAGTGGGTTCCACAATGAGCAGTTCTTC. Its translation is CASSSDTSGFHNEQFF.

Note on this clone: Other DNA sequences from this sample encode an identical CDR3 as well. The rearrangement joins TRBV19 to TRBJ2-2, with D perhaps matching TRBD1 (6 bases). The CDR3 is 15 residues long. V lost 7 bases, J lost 1 base, and 13 bases lay in between. Per the germline V gene, CDR1 is LNHDA and CDR2 is SQIVND (reference sequence). The chain's CDR3 is CASKGGGQNTGELFF. The CDR3, as DNA: TGTGCCAGTAAGGGTGGGGGCCAGAACACCGGGGAGCTGTTTTTT.